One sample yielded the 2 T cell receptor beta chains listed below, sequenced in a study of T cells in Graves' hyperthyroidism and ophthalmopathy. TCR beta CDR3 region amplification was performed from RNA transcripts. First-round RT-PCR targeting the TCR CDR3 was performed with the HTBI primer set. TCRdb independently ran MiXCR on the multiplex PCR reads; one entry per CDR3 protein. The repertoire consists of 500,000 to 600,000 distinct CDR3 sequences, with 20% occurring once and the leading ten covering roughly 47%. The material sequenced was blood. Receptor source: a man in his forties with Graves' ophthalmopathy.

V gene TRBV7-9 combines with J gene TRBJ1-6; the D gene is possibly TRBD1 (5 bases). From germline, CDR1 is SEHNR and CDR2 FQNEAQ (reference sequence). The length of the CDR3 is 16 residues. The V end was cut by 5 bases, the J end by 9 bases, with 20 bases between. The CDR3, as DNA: TGTGCCAGCAGCCCTTCGGGGGGGGTCAAGCGTTCACCCCTCCACTTT. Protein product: CASSPSGGVKRSPLHF. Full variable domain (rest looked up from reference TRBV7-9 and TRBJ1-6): DTGVSQNPRHKITKRGQNVTFRCDPISEHNRLYWYRQTLGQGPEFLTYFQNEAQLEKSRLLSDRFSAERPKGSFSTLEIQRTEQGDSAMYLCASSPSGGVKRSPLHFGNGTRLTVT.

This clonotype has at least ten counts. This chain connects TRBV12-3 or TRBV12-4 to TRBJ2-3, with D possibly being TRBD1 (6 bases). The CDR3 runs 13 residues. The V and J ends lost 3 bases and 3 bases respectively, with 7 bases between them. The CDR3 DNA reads TGTGCCAGCAGTTTCCAGGGGACAGATACGCAGTATTTT. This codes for CASSFQGTDTQYF.